This passage covers 10 T cell receptor beta chains from one sample sequenced in a study of T-cell memory formation after mild COVID-19. Each CDR3 protein is one row after TCRdb ran MiXCR on the 5' RACE reads. The sample has approximately 270,000 distinct CDR3 sequences, about 17% seen once. Specimen: PBMCs or a T cell subset sorted from them (not recorded which). The source of these receptors is a young man who had mild COVID-19 (a few samples of this study predate the infection). Cell type and time point are not known.

The V and J genes are TRBV29-1 and TRBJ2-7; unclear D gene. V lost 3 bases, J lost 0 bases, and 15 bases lay in between. Germline CDR1 and CDR2: SQVTM and ANQGSEA. This CDR3 has 15 amino acids. In DNA, the CDR3 is TGCAGCGTTGAGAGTTGGCGCGGCACCTCCTACGAGCAGTACTTC. Its protein product is CSVESWRGTSYEQYF.

Note on this clonotype: A junction boundary mismatches the germline segment, possibly from a read error. The V gene is TRBV7-2, the J gene TRBJ1-5; unclear D gene. This CDR3 is 13 amino acids long. Germline V gene data show CDR1 as SGHTA and CDR2 as FQGNSA. CDR3 region: CASSLGYAFESSF. CDR3 coding DNA: TGTGCCAGCAGCTTAGGATACGCTTTTGAGTCGAGTTTT. Full variable domain (missing parts from reference TRBV7-2 and TRBJ1-5): GAGVSQSPSNKVTEKGKDVELRCDPISGHTALYWYRQSLGQGLEFLIYFQGNSAPDKSGLPSDRFSAERTGGSVSTLTIQRTQQEDSAVYLCASSLGYAFESSFGDGTRLSIL.

The table lists this clonotype with many counts. J is TRBJ2-3 and V is TRBV7-2; D is possibly TRBD1 or TRBD2 (6 bases each). CDR3 length: 14 amino acids. Germline V gene data show CDR1 as SGHTA and CDR2 as FQGNSA. The ends were cut back, 6 bases at V and 4 bases at J, with 14 bases in the middle. For the CDR3, the DNA is TGTGCCAGCAGTCCGGGGGCAGGGGCAGATACGCAGTATTTT. Translating it yields CASSPGAGADTQYF.

V usage is TRBV6-5 and J usage is TRBJ1-3, with a possible D match to TRBD1 (5 bases). Germline-derived CDR1 and CDR2 are MNHEY and SVGAGI. Deletions cut 2 bases from V and 3 bases from J, with 8 bases between. The CDR3 is 14 residues long. CDR3 sequence: CASSYARDGNTIYF. In DNA form, the CDR3 reads TGTGCCAGCAGTTACGCCAGGGATGGAAACACCATATATTTT.

This clonotype was seen repeatedly, ten times or more. The chain employs TRBV7-6 and TRBJ1-6; the D is unclear. Deletions cut 0 bases from V and 7 bases from J, with 4 bases between. Germline loops: CDR1 SGHVS, CDR2 FNYEAQ. CDR3 length: 13 residues. Written as DNA, the CDR3 is TGTGCCAGCAGCTTAGCAGAGAATTCACCCCTCCACTTT. Its translation: CASSLAENSPLHF.

J is TRBJ2-3 and V is TRBV3-1; D is uncertain. V was clipped by 4 bases and J by 6 bases, with 11 bases between them. Germline CDR1 and CDR2: LGHDT and YNNKEL (reference sequence). This CDR3 comprises 13 residues. As DNA, the CDR3 is TGTGCCAGCAGCCCTATTGCAACGGATACGCAGTATTTT. Translation: CASSPIATDTQYF.

The chain employs TRBV4-1 and TRBJ1-5; 7 bases map to TRBD1. Germline V gene lookup returns CDR1 MGHRA and CDR2 YSYEKL. V trimming: 4 bases; J trimming: 7 bases; junction bases outside the gene matches: 13. This CDR3 is 16 amino acids long. CDR3 sequence reads: CASSPDRGRTGQPQHF. In DNA form, the CDR3 reads TGCGCCAGCAGCCCAGATAGGGGCCGGACAGGCCAGCCCCAGCATTTT.

This chain joins TRBV21-1 and TRBJ2-5. TRBV21-1 corresponds to a pseudogene. The CDR3 sequence is 13 residues long. The chain's CDR3 is CASSKIFQETQYF. Written as DNA, the CDR3 is TGTGCCAGCAGCAAAATTTTCCAGGAGACCCAGTACTTC.

The rearrangement uses TRBV27 and TRBJ1-2; D is possibly TRBD1 (5 bases). The germline gives CDR1 MNHEY, CDR2 SMNVEV (reference sequence). The CDR3 is 14 amino acids. The V end lost 4 bases, the J end lost 1 base, and 10 bases lay between the germline ends. This CDR3 is CASSSAGINYGYTF. The CDR3 DNA follows: TGTGCCAGCAGTTCGGCAGGGATTAACTATGGCTACACCTTC.

This clonotype was seen a few times. The V call is TRBV7-3, the J call TRBJ2-1; the D gene could be TRBD1 or TRBD2 (7 bases each). Germline values: CDR1 SGHTA, CDR2 FQGTGA. Trimming left V 7 bases short and J 6 bases short, with 16 bases between. The CDR3 runs to 14 residues. The DNA for the CDR3 is TGTGCCAGCACCCAGGGGGGGGCCGGCAATGAGCAGTTCTTC. Its protein is CASTQGGAGNEQFF.